A selection of T cell receptor beta chains follows, all from one sample in a study of post-analysis software for immune sequencing data. MiXCR, run by TCRdb on the PCR reads, gives a single entry per CDR3 protein. This table has about 810,000 distinct CDR3 sequences, roughly 58% appearing once. The material sequenced was blood. These TCRs come from a girl aged 10 to 17 with multiple sclerosis. The CDR3 runs from the conserved cysteine through the conserved F or W. The size field is filled for only some rows; it gives once, few, many or a size class.

>TRBV20-1|-
CSARDGGGYEQYF
>TRBV5-1|-
CASSLGSTGATQDTQYF
>TRBV20-1|-
CSARARNHYEQYF
>TRBV6-1|-
CASSENTNTEAFF
>TRBV20-1|-
CSALDRGTYNEQFF
>TRBV29-1|many
CSVEGLGETQYF
>TRBV27|-
CASSPTPGLAGHYEQYF
>TRBV6-5|-
CASSYAGGSISYEQYF
>TRBV11-3|-
CASSLGGRDWSYNEQFF
>TRBV21-1|-
CASSREGQETQYF
>TRBV29-1|-
CSVAPRGGEVTDTQYF
>TRBV5-1|few
CASSLGVDRDPEKLFF
>TRBV6-2/TRBV6-3|few
CASSSAPEETQYF
>TRBV20-1|few
CSAQDRGHYEQYF
>TRBV24-1|-
CATSDPVRDTDTQYF
>TRBV7-2|-
CASTRPRTFPREQFF
>TRBV7-8|-
CASSFRGQDYGYTF
>TRBV29-1|few
CSVDTGANTGELFF
>TRBV20-1|-
CSARGSGSNTGELFF
>TRBV5-6|-
CASTTQTSGGLDTQYF
>TRBV15|-
CATLTTQRESSYNEQFF
>TRBV11-2|few
CASSPDYQNEQFF
>TRBV7-9|few
CASSSVVGTRANYGYTF
>TRBV9|-
CASSPSGQDVYGYTF
>TRBV5-1|-
CASSLELSKNIQYF
>TRBV12-3/TRBV12-4|few
CASSLATYGYTF
>TRBV11-2|-
CASSRWDQSTDTQYF
>TRBV29-1|-
CSVEAVGETQYF
>TRBV27|-
CASSRTSPYNEQFF
>TRBV2|few
CAVGSYGYTF
>TRBV29-1|few
CSVGDTDRAADTQYF
>TRBV20-1|-
CSARVGKSNQPQHF
>TRBV6-5|few
CASSYSQGAVTGYTF
>TRBV20-1|-
CSAGPGTSAQETQYF
>TRBV10-3|-
CAISEFTGPLQRIQYF
>TRBV7-9|-
CASSLDLGEQFF
>TRBV7-6|-
CDSSQSGLRADPQYF
>TRBV5-5|few
CASRPDSYPTNYGYTF